This TCR beta chain comes out of a study of T cells in Graves' hyperthyroidism and ophthalmopathy. Trimming cost V 10 bases and J 3 bases, with 21 bases left between them. The CDR3 sequence is 15 residues long. The germline V gene has CDR1 MNHNS and CDR2 SASEGT. RNA transcripts provided the source from which TCR beta CDR3 regions were amplified. A set of HTBI primers served as the primers for a first-round RT-PCR of the TCR CDR3. TCRdb reanalysed the multiplex PCR reads using MiXCR and keeps one entry per CDR3 protein. This sample has fewer than 250,000 distinct CDR3 sequences, with more than 20% found just once.

The clonotype comes from a middle-aged woman with Graves' ophthalmopathy. The chain employs TRBV6-1 and TRBJ2-5; the D is unclear. Material: blood. For the CDR3, the DNA is TGTGCCAACACAAATACGGACCGAAGAGAAGAGACCCAGTACTTC. Amino acid sequence: CANTNTDRREETQYF.